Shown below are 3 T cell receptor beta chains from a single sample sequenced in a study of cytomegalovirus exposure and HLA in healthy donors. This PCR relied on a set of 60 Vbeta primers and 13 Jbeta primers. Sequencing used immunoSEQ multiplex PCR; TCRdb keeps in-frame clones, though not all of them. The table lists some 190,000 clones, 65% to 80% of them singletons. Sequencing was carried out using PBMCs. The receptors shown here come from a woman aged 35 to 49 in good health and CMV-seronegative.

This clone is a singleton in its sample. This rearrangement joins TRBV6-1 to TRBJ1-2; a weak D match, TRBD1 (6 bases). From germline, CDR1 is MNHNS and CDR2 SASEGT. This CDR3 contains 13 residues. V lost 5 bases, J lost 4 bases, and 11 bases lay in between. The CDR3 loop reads CASSRGASYGYTF. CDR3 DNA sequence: TGTGCCAGCAGTCGGGGGGCCAGCTATGGCTACACCTTC.

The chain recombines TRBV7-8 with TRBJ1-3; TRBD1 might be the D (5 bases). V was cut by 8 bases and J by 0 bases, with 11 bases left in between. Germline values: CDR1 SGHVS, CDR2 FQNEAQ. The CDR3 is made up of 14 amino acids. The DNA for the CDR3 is TGTGCCAGCTCTCAAAGGGGCTCTGGAAACACCATATATTTT. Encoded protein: CASSQRGSGNTIYF.

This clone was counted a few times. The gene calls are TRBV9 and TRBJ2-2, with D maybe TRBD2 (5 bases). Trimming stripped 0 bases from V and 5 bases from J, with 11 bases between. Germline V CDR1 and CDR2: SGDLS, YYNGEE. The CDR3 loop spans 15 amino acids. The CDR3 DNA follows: TGTGCCAGCAGCGTAGACCGACGGAGGACCGGGGAGCTGTTTTTT. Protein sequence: CASSVDRRRTGELFF.